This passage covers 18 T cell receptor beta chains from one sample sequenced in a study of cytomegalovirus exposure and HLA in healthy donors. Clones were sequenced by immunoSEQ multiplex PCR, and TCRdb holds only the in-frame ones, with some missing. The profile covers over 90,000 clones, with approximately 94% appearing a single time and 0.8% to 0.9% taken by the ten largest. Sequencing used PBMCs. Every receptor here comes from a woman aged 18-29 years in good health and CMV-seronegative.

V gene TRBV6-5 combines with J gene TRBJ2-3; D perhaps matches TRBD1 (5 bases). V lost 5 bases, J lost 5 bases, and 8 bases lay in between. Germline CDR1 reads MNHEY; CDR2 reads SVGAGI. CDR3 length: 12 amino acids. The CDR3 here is CASSPDRDTQYF. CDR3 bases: TGTGCCAGCAGTCCCGACAGAGATACGCAGTATTTT.

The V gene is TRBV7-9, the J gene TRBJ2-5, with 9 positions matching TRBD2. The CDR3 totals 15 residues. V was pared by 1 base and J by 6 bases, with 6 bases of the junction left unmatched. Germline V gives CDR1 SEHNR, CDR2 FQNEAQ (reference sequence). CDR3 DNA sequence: TGTGCCAGCAGCTTAGGTAGCGGGAGTGGGAAGACCCAGTACTTC. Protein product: CASSLGSGSGKTQYF.

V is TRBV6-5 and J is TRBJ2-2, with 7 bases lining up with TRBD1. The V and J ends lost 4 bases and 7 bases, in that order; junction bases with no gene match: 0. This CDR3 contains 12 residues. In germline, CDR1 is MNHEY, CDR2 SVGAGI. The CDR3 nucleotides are TGTGCCAGCAGTTGGGACAGCGGGGAGCTGTTTTTT. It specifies CASSWDSGELFF.

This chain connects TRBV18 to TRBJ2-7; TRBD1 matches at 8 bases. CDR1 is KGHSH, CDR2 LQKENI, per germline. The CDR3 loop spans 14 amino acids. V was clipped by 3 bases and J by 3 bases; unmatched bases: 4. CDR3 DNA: TGTGCCAGCTCACCCATTGGACAGGGCTACGAGCAGTACTTC. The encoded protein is CASSPIGQGYEQYF. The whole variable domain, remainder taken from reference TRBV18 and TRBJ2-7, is NAGVMQNPRHLVRRRGQEARLRCSPMKGHSHVYWYRQLPEEGLKFMVYLQKENIIDESGMPKERFSAEFPKEGPSILRIQQVVRGDSAAYFCASSPIGQGYEQYFGPGTRLTVT.

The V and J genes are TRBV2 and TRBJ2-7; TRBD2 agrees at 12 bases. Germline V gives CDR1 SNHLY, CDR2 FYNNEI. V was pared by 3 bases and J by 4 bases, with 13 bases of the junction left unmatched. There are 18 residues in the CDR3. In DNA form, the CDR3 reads TGTGCCAGCAGTGAGTTAAGACTAGCGGGAGCGTCGGCATACGAGCAGTACTTC. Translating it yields CASSELRLAGASAYEQYF. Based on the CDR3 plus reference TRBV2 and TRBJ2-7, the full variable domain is EPEVTQTPSHQVTQMGQEVILRCVPISNHLYFYWYRQILGQKVEFLVSFYNNEISEKSEIFDDQFSVERPDGSNFTLKIRSTKLEDSAMYFCASSELRLAGASAYEQYFGPGTRLTVT.

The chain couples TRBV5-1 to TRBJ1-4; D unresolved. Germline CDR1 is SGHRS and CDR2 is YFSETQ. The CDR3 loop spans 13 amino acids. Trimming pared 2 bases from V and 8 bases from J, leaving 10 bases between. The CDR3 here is CASSFRQNEKLFF. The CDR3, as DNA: TGCGCCAGCAGCTTCCGTCAGAACGAAAAACTGTTTTTT. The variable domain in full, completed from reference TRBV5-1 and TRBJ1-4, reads KAGVTQTPRYLIKTRGQQVTLSCSPISGHRSVSWYQQTPGQGLQFLFEYFSETQRNKGNFPGRFSGRQFSNSRSEMNVSTLELGDSALYLCASSFRQNEKLFFGSGTQLSVL.

The CDR3 bases are TGTGCCAGCAGCTTAAGCCCGGCAGATACGCAGTATTTT. As protein: CASSLSPADTQYF. This chain connects TRBV7-6 to TRBJ2-3; D not certain. The CDR3 totals 13 residues. The germline CDR1 and CDR2 sequences are SGHVS and FNYEAQ. Trimming took 2 bases from V and 4 from J, leaving 7 bases between them.

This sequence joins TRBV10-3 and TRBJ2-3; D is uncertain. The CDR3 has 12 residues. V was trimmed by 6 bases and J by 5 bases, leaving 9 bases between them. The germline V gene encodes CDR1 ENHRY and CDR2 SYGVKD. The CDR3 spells CAIREPGDTQYF. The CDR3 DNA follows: TGTGCCATCAGGGAGCCGGGAGATACGCAGTATTTT.

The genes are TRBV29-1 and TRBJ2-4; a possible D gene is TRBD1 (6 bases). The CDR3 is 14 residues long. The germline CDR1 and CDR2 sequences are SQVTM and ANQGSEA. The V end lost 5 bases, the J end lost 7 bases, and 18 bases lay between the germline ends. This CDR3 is CSVLPTGQWNIQYF. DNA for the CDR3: TGCAGCGTTCTACCAACAGGGCAATGGAACATTCAGTACTTC.

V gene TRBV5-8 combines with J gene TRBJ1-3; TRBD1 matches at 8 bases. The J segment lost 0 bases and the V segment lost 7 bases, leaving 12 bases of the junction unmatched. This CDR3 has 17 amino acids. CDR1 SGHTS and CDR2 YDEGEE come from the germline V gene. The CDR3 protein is CASPTGQGKYSGNTIYF. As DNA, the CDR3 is TGTGCCAGCCCTACCGGACAGGGTAAATACTCTGGAAACACCATATATTTT.

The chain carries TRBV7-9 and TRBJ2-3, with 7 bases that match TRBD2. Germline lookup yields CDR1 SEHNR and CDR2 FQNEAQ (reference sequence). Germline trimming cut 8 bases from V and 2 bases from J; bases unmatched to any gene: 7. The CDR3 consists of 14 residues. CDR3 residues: CASGTSAPTDTQYF. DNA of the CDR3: TGTGCCAGCGGAACTAGCGCCCCCACAGATACGCAGTATTTT.

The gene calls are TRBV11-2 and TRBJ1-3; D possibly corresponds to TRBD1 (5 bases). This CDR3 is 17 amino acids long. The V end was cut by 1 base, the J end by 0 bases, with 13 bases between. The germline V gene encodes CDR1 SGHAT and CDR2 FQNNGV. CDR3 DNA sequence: TGTGCCAGCAGCTTAGGACAGCTGATTCACTCTGGAAACACCATATATTTT. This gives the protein CASSLGQLIHSGNTIYF.

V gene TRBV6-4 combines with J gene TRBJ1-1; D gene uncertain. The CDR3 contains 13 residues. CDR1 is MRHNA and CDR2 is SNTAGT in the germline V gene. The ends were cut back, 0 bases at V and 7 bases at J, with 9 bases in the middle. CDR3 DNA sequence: TGTGCCAGCAGTGACTCCCTTATCGGTGAAGCTTTCTTT. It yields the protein CASSDSLIGEAFF.

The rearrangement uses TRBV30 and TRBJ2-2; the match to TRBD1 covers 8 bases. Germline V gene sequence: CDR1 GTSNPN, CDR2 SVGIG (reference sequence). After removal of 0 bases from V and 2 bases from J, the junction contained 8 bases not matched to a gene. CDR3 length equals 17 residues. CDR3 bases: TGTGCCTGGAGTGTACACAGGGGGTCTAGAAACACCGGGGAGCTGTTTTTT. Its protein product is CAWSVHRGSRNTGELFF.

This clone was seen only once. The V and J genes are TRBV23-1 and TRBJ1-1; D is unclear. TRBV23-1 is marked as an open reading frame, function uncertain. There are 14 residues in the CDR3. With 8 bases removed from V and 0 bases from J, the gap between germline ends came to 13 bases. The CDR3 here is CASGGREVNTEAFF. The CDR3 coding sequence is TGCGCCAGCGGAGGACGGGAGGTGAACACTGAAGCTTTCTTT.

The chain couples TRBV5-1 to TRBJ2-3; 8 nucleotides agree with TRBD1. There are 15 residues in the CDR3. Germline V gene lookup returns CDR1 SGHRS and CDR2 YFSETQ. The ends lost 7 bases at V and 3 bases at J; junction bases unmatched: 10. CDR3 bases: TGCGCCAGCGGCCCGACAGGGGTAGGAACAGATACGCAGTATTTT. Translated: CASGPTGVGTDTQYF.

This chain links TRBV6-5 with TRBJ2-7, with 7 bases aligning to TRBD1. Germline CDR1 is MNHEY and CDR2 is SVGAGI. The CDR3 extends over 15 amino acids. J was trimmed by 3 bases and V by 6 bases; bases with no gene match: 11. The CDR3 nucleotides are TGTGCCAGCAGCCACTTGACAGGGTCGCGCTACGAGCAGTACTTC. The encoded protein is CASSHLTGSRYEQYF.

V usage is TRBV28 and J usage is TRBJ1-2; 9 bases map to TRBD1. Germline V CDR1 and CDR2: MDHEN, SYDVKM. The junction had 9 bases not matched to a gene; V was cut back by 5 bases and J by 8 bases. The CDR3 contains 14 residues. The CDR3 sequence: CASSQGGTGLGYTF. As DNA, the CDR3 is TGTGCCAGCAGTCAAGGCGGGACAGGGCTCGGCTACACCTTC.